Listed below are T cell receptor beta chains from one sample, sequenced in a study of T-cell memory formation after mild COVID-19. TCRdb reprocessed the 5' RACE reads with MiXCR, giving one entry per CDR3 protein. The data hold around 470,000 distinct CDR3 sequences, with roughly 20% observed a single time. Sequencing used PBMCs or a T cell subset sorted from them (not recorded which). These receptors all come from an adult woman who had mild COVID-19 (a few samples of this study predate the infection). Cell type and time point are not known. CDR3s include the opening cysteine and the closing phenylalanine or tryptophan.

j_call v_call cdr3_aa
TRBJ2-7 TRBV18 CASSPRVTEVREQYF
TRBJ2-6 TRBV7-2 CASSSQGSGGSSGANVLTF
TRBJ1-2 TRBV12-3/TRBV12-4 CASSLSGGLGGYTF
TRBJ1-1 TRBV5-1 CASSLAGTTINTEAFF
TRBJ2-7 TRBV4-3 CASSQDTSRGLAGVSEQYF
TRBJ2-2 TRBV12-3/TRBV12-4 CASSPSTPVGTGELFF
TRBJ1-2 TRBV7-3 CASSPGGSLYGYTF
TRBJ1-2 TRBV7-9 CASSSRDFLYGYTF
TRBJ1-1 TRBV6-6 CASTKDKNTEAFF
TRBJ2-7 TRBV12-3/TRBV12-4 CASSLDPGHFYEQYF
TRBJ2-1 TRBV24-1 CATSEWDAGRVNEQFF
TRBJ2-1 TRBV7-2 CASSLNLQFYEQFF